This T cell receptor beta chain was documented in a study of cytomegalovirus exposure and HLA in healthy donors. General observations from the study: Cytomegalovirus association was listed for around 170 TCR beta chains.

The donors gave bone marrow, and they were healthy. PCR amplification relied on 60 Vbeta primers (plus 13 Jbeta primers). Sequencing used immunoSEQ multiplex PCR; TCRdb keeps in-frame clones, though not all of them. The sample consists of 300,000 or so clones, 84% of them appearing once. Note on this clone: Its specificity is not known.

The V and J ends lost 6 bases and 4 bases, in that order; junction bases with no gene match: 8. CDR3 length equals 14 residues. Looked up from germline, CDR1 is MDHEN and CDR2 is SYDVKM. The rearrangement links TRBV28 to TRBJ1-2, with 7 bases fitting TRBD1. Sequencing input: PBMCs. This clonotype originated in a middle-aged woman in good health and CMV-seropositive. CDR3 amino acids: CASSPTDRSYGYTF. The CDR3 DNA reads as TGTGCCAGCAGCCCAACGGACAGGTCCTATGGCTACACCTTC.